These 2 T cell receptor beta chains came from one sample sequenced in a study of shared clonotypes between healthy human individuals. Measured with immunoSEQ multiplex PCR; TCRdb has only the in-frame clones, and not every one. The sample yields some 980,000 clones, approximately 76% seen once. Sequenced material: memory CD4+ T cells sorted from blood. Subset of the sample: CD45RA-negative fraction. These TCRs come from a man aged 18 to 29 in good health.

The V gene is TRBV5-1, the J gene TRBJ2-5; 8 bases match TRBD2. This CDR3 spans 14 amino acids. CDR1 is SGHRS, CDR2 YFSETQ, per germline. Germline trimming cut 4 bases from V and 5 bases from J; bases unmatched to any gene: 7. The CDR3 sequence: CASSVSGDRETQYF. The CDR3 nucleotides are TGCGCCAGCAGCGTTAGCGGGGACCGGGAGACCCAGTACTTC.

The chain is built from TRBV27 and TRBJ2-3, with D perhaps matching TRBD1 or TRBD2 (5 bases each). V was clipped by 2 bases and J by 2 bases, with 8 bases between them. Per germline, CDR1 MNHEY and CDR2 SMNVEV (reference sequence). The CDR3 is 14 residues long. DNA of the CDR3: TGTGCCAGCAGTTTACCGGGGCCCACAGATACGCAGTATTTT. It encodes CASSLPGPTDTQYF.